The next 19 T cell receptor beta chains were all read from a single sample in a study of T cells in Graves' hyperthyroidism and ophthalmopathy. Amplification of TCR beta CDR3 regions used RNA as the template. Researchers ran a first-round RT-PCR on the TCR CDR3 using the HTBI primer set. Each CDR3 protein is one row after TCRdb ran MiXCR on the multiplex PCR reads. The sample gives 310,000 or so distinct CDR3 sequences, about 18% of which show up once; about 50% is in the top ten. The sample taken for sequencing was blood. The receptor source for this set is a woman aged 55 to 70 with Graves' ophthalmopathy.

This clonotype has just a few counts. This sequence may be a read error, since a much larger clone differs from it by one base. The chain combines TRBV28 with TRBJ2-2; TRBD1 aligns across 9 bases. The CDR3 runs 16 residues. The germline V gene encodes CDR1 MDHEN and CDR2 SYDVKM. CDR3 loop: CASNQAGQGNTRELFF. The CDR3, as DNA: TGTGCCAGCAACCAGGCGGGACAGGGCAACACCAGGGAGCTGTTTTTT.

This clonotype appeared a few times. The chain uses TRBV28 and TRBJ2-4; 7 nucleotides match TRBD1. Germline CDR1 reads MDHEN; CDR2 reads SYDVKM. The CDR3 is 15 residues long. Trimming at V came to 5 bases and at J to 6 bases, leaving 10 bases not matched to a gene. The CDR3 protein is CASSVPDRVGNIQYF. CDR3 sequence (DNA): TGTGCCAGCAGTGTGCCCGACAGGGTCGGAAACATTCAGTACTTC.

This clonotype was picked up many times. The chain links TRBV20-1 to TRBJ2-7; TRBD2 matches at 11 bases. The germline V gene encodes CDR1 DFQATT and CDR2 SNEGSKA (reference sequence). CDR3 size: 15 residues. Germline trimming cut 2 bases from V and 2 bases from J; bases unmatched to any gene: 5. CDR3 in DNA: TGCAGTGCTAGAAAGGGACTAGCGGCGGCCTACGAGCAGTACTTC. Its translation is CSARKGLAAAYEQYF.

Many counts were recorded for this clonotype. The CDR3 DNA sequence: TGTGCCAGCAGAGCGGGACGGGAGAACACTGAAGCTTTCTTT. Residues: CASRAGRENTEAFF. This chain connects TRBV2 to TRBJ1-1; TRBD1 is a possible D gene (5 bases). Between the trimmed V and J ends, which lost 6 bases and 1 base, there was a span of 12 bases. The CDR3 contains 14 residues. Germline CDR1 reads SNHLY; CDR2 reads FYNNEI.

This chain joins TRBV11-3 and TRBJ1-1; 8 nucleotides match TRBD1. Germline-derived CDR1 and CDR2 are SGHNT and YENEEA. V trimming: 4 bases; J trimming: 6 bases; junction bases outside the gene matches: 7. This CDR3 is 14 amino acids long. As DNA, the CDR3 is TGTGCCAGCAGCTCCGGACAGGGAAGGTCTGAAGCTTTCTTT. Its translation: CASSSGQGRSEAFF.

This clonotype was picked up many times. The chain carries TRBV7-9 and TRBJ2-2; no definite D call. CDR1 and CDR2 from the germline V gene are SEHNR and FQNEAQ (reference sequence). Trimming stripped 1 base from V and 6 bases from J, with 3 bases between. The CDR3 covers 12 residues. The CDR3 region is CASSLGPGELFF. The CDR3 coding sequence is TGTGCCAGCAGCTTAGGTCCCGGGGAGCTGTTTTTT.

This clonotype was counted ten times or more. In DNA form, the CDR3 reads TGTGCCAGCAAAGGACAGGGGGCGAGACAGCCCCAGCATTTT. Translation: CASKGQGARQPQHF. The V call is TRBV6-2 or TRBV6-3, the J call TRBJ1-5; 11 bases fit TRBD1. Germline trimming cut 7 bases from V and 7 bases from J; bases unmatched to any gene: 6. CDR3 length: 14 amino acids. The germline gives CDR1 MNHEY, CDR2 SVGEGT.

This clonotype has a count of ten or more. The chain is built from TRBV29-1 and TRBJ1-2; D not resolved. The CDR3 totals 11 residues. Between the trimmed V and J ends, which lost 5 bases and 2 bases, there was a span of 6 bases. The germline gives CDR1 SQVTM, CDR2 ANQGSEA. The CDR3 sequence is CSVLQNYGYTF. DNA of the CDR3: TGCAGCGTTCTTCAAAACTATGGCTACACCTTC.

For this clonotype: A much larger clone differs from this one at a single base, so this may be a read error. V gene TRBV7-9 combines with J gene TRBJ2-1, with 8 bases aligning to TRBD2. The germline gives CDR1 SEHNR, CDR2 FQNEAQ (reference sequence). The junction had 12 bases not matched to a gene; V was cut back by 4 bases and J by 10 bases. The CDR3 length is 15 residues. The CDR3 protein is CASSYRRTGGHEQFF. The CDR3 DNA reads TGTGCCAGCAGCTACAGACGTACGGGAGGGCACGAGCAGTTCTTC.

Many counts were recorded for this clonotype. This chain links TRBV29-1 with TRBJ2-7; D remains ambiguous. Germline assignment: CDR1 SQVTM and CDR2 ANQGSEA. Trimming removed 6 bases at V and 6 bases at J, with 15 bases between. The CDR3 is 12 amino acids. CDR3 nucleotides: TGCAGCGTGAAGGACGGCTGGGGCGAGCAGTACTTC. Residues: CSVKDGWGEQYF.

This clonotype appeared many times. The chain employs TRBV6-1 and TRBJ1-2; D possibly corresponds to TRBD1 (5 bases). Germline CDR1 reads MNHNS; CDR2 reads SASEGT. The CDR3 sequence is 14 residues long. Trimming pared 5 bases from V and 4 bases from J, leaving 14 bases between. This CDR3 reads CASSKPGRTYGYTF. CDR3 nucleotide sequence: TGTGCCAGCAGTAAACCGGGACGAACCTATGGCTACACCTTC.

This clonotype showed up just a few times. The rearrangement joins TRBV25-1 to TRBJ2-3, with 13 bases that match TRBD2. This CDR3 has 17 residues. CDR1 and CDR2 (germline): MGHDK, SYGVNS. The J segment lost 2 bases and the V segment lost 4 bases, leaving 6 bases of the junction unmatched. As DNA, the CDR3 is TGTGCCAGCAGTGGGTGGGGACTAGCGGGGTCCACAGATACGCAGTATTTT. This sequence encodes CASSGWGLAGSTDTQYF.

V usage is TRBV4-1 and J usage is TRBJ2-1; unclear D gene. Germline CDR1 MGHRA, CDR2 YSYEKL. V lost 0 bases to trimming and J lost 9 bases, with 9 bases between them. The CDR3 totals 13 residues. The CDR3 DNA reads TGCGCCAGCAGCCAAGAGGTTTTCGTTGAGCAGTTCTTC. Its translation is CASSQEVFVEQFF.

This clonotype was found many times. V usage is TRBV12-5 and J usage is TRBJ2-3, with 7 bases identical to TRBD1. J was trimmed by 2 bases and V by 0 bases; bases with no gene match: 8. The V gene's germline CDR1 is LGHNT and CDR2 FRNRAP. The CDR3 length is 17 residues. The CDR3 loop is CASGLVILGQYTDTQYF. CDR3 coding DNA: TGTGCTAGTGGTTTGGTAATTCTGGGACAGTACACAGATACGCAGTATTTT.

This clonotype was counted a few times. The chain links TRBV20-1 to TRBJ2-1, with D hard to call. CDR1 is DFQATT and CDR2 is SNEGSKA in the germline V gene (reference sequence). CDR3 length: 15 residues. The V and J ends lost 3 bases and 0 bases respectively, with 12 bases between them. CDR3 sequence: CSARALSFSYNEQFF. CDR3 nucleotides: TGCAGTGCTAGGGCGCTATCCTTCTCCTACAATGAGCAGTTCTTC.

The chain recombines TRBV5-1 with TRBJ2-2; D uncertain. Germline V gene data show CDR1 as SGHRS and CDR2 as YFSETQ. Trimming took off 2 bases at V and 1 base at J, with 9 bases between the two ends. CDR3 length: 15 amino acids. The CDR3 sequence is CASSFRSGNTGELFF. CDR3 bases: TGCGCCAGCAGCTTTAGGTCAGGGAACACCGGGGAGCTGTTTTTT.

This clonotype showed up many times. This chain connects TRBV7-2 to TRBJ2-1; the D is unclear. CDR3 size: 15 residues. Germline assignment: CDR1 SGHTA and CDR2 FQGNSA. The V end lost 4 bases, the J end lost 4 bases, and 14 bases lay between the germline ends. CDR3 loop: CASSSVGGVYNEQFF. The DNA for the CDR3 is TGTGCCAGCAGCTCGGTTGGTGGGGTTTACAATGAGCAGTTCTTC.

This clonotype was seen only a few times. J is TRBJ1-2 and V is TRBV20-1; 7 bases are shared with TRBD1. The CDR3 contains 15 residues. The germline gives CDR1 DFQATT, CDR2 SNEGSKA (reference sequence). V shed 2 bases, J shed 4 bases, and the junction held 10 bases outside the gene matches. The CDR3 protein is CSARPPLGDSYGYTF. Here the CDR3 DNA reads TGCAGTGCTAGACCACCCTTGGGGGACAGCTATGGCTACACCTTC.

This clonotype occurred many times. The chain combines TRBV30 with TRBJ2-1; perhaps TRBD2 as D (6 bases). The CDR3 length is 13 residues. V lost 3 bases and J lost 4, with 10 bases in between. CDR1 and CDR2 (germline): GTSNPN, SVGIG (reference sequence). As DNA, the CDR3 is TGTGCCTGGAGCCTTGGGGGGTACAATGAGCAGTTCTTC. It yields the protein CAWSLGGYNEQFF.